This is a list of T cell receptor beta chains from one sample in a study of cytomegalovirus exposure and HLA in healthy donors. Assay: immunoSEQ multiplex PCR; the TCRdb copy retains only in-frame clones and omits some. There are approximately 200,000 clones in the sample; over 75% occur only once, and approximately 0.098% lies in the top ten. The sample comprised PBMCs. Source of these receptors: a boy aged 2 to 9 in good health and CMV-seronegative. CDR3s include the opening cysteine and the closing phenylalanine or tryptophan. D genes are given only for firm matches. Size is stated for part of the rows, as once, few or many counts, or as a class when the clone is expanded.

v_gene	abundance	j_gene	d_gene	CDR3nt	CDR3aa
TRBV30	NA	TRBJ2-1	NA	TGTGCCTGGAGTAAGCGAGAGCAGTTCTTC	CAWSKREQFF
TRBV13	NA	TRBJ1-6	NA	TGTGCCAGCAGCTTCAGGGGCCCTTCACCCCTCCACTTT	CASSFRGPSPLHF
TRBV7-9	NA	TRBJ2-6	NA	TGTGCCAGCAGCTGGTCGAAGACAGGTACTTCTGGGGCCAACGTCCTGACTTTC	CASSWSKTGTSGANVLTF
TRBV5-1	NA	TRBJ1-4	TRBD1	TGCGCCAGCACCCGGACAGGGGCCGGTGAAAAACTGTTTTTT	CASTRTGAGEKLFF
TRBV7-2	NA	TRBJ1-6	TRBD1	TGTGCCAGCAGCCGAACAGGGGGCGCGGGAAATTCACCCCTCCACTTT	CASSRTGGAGNSPLHF
TRBV11-2	NA	TRBJ2-7	TRBD1	TGTGCCAGCAGCTCCCCAAGGGGGCTGCACGAGCAGTACTTC	CASSSPRGLHEQYF
TRBV29-1	NA	TRBJ1-2	NA	TGCAGCGTGCTGGACGGCGGCGGGGATGGCTACACCTTC	CSVLDGGGDGYTF
TRBV2	NA	TRBJ1-6	TRBD1	TGTGCCAGTTCTCCATTTGGGGACAGGCTTAATTCACCCCTCCACTTT	CASSPFGDRLNSPLHF
TRBV5-1	NA	TRBJ2-7	NA	TGCGCCAGCAGAAGAATCATCCGGGACAACTACGAGCAGTACTTC	CASRRIIRDNYEQYF
TRBV6-5	NA	TRBJ1-6	NA	TGTGCCAGCAGCCTTTCGGGTTTCTATAATTCACCCCTCCACTTT	CASSLSGFYNSPLHF
TRBV4-3	NA	TRBJ1-3	NA	TGCGCCAGCAGTCGACAGTACGAAAACACCATATATTTT	CASSRQYENTIYF
TRBV9	few	TRBJ2-5	NA	TGTGCCAGCAGCGGAGGACAGTTCCAAGAGACCCAGTACTTC	CASSGGQFQETQYF
TRBV27	few	TRBJ2-7	NA	TGTGCCAGCAGTTTATCAATCAGTGGCGAGCAGTACTTC	CASSLSISGEQYF
TRBV6-5	NA	TRBJ2-3	NA	TGTGCCAGCAGCCAGAGGACTGCAGGAGCGCAGTATTTT	CASSQRTAGAQYF
TRBV5-4	NA	TRBJ1-2	TRBD1	TGTGCCAGCAGCCTCCGGGACAGGGCATATGGCTACACCTTC	CASSLRDRAYGYTF
TRBV7-8	NA	TRBJ1-4	NA	TGTGCCAGCAGCTTCCGCCAGGGTGCTTGGGAAAAACTGTTTTTT	CASSFRQGAWEKLFF
TRBV5-4	NA	TRBJ2-1	TRBD1	TGTGCCAGCGGACGAACCGGGACAGGGCTACATGAGCAGTTCTTC	CASGRTGTGLHEQFF
TRBV2	NA	TRBJ2-7	NA	TGTGCCAGCAGTGCGGTGGTGCGCGAGCAGTACTTC	CASSAVVREQYF
TRBV6-5	NA	TRBJ2-1	NA	TGTGCCAGCAGTTCCAGGGCAGGGGATGAGCAGTTCTTC	CASSSRAGDEQFF
TRBV7-9	NA	TRBJ1-1	TRBD1	TGTGCCAGCAGCCCCCGGGGACAGGGAACAACTGAAGCTTTCTTT	CASSPRGQGTTEAFF
TRBV6-1	NA	TRBJ1-1	NA	TGTGCCAGCAGTGGCTCCGGGACAAGTAACACTGAAGCTTTCTTT	CASSGSGTSNTEAFF
TRBV5-8	NA	TRBJ1-2	NA	TGTGCCAGCAGCCCCCGCGATGGCTACACCTTC	CASSPRDGYTF
TRBV11-2	NA	TRBJ2-1	TRBD2	TGTGCCAGCAGCTTACGGGGGGTTTACAATGAGCAGTTCTTC	CASSLRGVYNEQFF
TRBV18	NA	TRBJ2-2	TRBD2	TGTGCCAGCTCACCACCGTCGAGCGGGGGATACACCGGGGAGCTGTTTTTT	CASSPPSSGGYTGELFF
TRBV6-5	NA	TRBJ2-7	TRBD2	TGTGCCAGCAGTTACTCCAGCGGGGACTCCTACGAGCAGTACTTC	CASSYSSGDSYEQYF
TRBV5-8	NA	TRBJ2-7	TRBD2	TGTGCCAGCAGCTTGGGGCAGGGAGGGTACGAGCAGTACTTC	CASSLGQGGYEQYF
TRBV4-1	once	TRBJ1-6	NA	TGCGCCAGCAGCCAAGAGGCCGGACAGCGTGCACCCCTCCACTTT	CASSQEAGQRAPLHF
TRBV19	once	TRBJ2-7	NA	TGTGCCAGTAGCCCTATTGGGGGGTCGTCCTACGAGCAGTACTTC	CASSPIGGSSYEQYF
TRBV12-5	few	TRBJ2-2	NA	TGTGCTAGTGGTTTGGTTCGGCTAGCCGGGGAGCTGTTTTTT	CASGLVRLAGELFF
TRBV4-3	NA	TRBJ2-1	TRBD2	TGCGCCAGCAGCCAAGATTGGTCTAGCGGGGGATACAATGAGCAGTTCTTC	CASSQDWSSGGYNEQFF
TRBV7-6	once	TRBJ1-1	TRBD1	TGTGCCAGCACTCTGACAGGGCGGACTGAAGCTTTCTTT	CASTLTGRTEAFF
TRBV7-9	once	TRBJ1-4	TRBD1	TGTGCCGGCAGCACCGGACAGGGTGGGAAACTGTTTTTT	CAGSTGQGGKLFF
TRBV6-5	NA	TRBJ2-1	NA	TGTGCCAGCAGTTATACAGTAGAATACAATGAGCAGTTCTTC	CASSYTVEYNEQFF
TRBV7-3	NA	TRBJ2-3	TRBD2	TGTGCCAGCAGCTACGGGGGGGCCACAGATACGCAGTATTTT	CASSYGGATDTQYF
TRBV15	once	TRBJ1-5	NA	TGTGCCACCAGCAGAGACAGTTATAGCAATCAGCCCCAGCATTTT	CATSRDSYSNQPQHF
TRBV27	NA	TRBJ2-3	NA	TGTGCCAGCCAACATACCCCCCACCGGGATGGTACGCAGTATTTT	CASQHTPHRDGTQYF
TRBV25-1	NA	TRBJ2-1	NA	TGTGCCAGCAGATGGGGGGAAGGGAACTACAATGAGCAGTTCTTC	CASRWGEGNYNEQFF
TRBV9	NA	TRBJ2-1	TRBD2	TGTGCCAGCAGCTTTCATAGCGGGAATTATCTAGATGAGCAGTTCTTC	CASSFHSGNYLDEQFF
TRBV7-2	once	TRBJ2-7	TRBD2	TGTGCCACCAGCCGTTCCGGGGGGGCCCTCTACGAGCAGTACTTC	CATSRSGGALYEQYF
TRBV4-3	NA	TRBJ1-2	TRBD1	TGCGCCAGCAGCCAAGGGAGGGGGCAAGGATATGGCTACACCTTC	CASSQGRGQGYGYTF
TRBV15	NA	TRBJ2-1	NA	TGTGCCACCAGCAGAGACGACAGCAGGGGACCCTTAGGCCAGTTCTTC	CATSRDDSRGPLGQFF
TRBV2	few	TRBJ1-3	NA	TGTGCCAGCAGTCAGCCGGGAGTGACCGACGCCATATATTTT	CASSQPGVTDAIYF
TRBV11-2	NA	TRBJ2-1	NA	TGTGCCAGCAGCTTAGTTGAGCATGGCAATGAGCAGTTCTTC	CASSLVEHGNEQFF
TRBV9	NA	TRBJ1-2	NA	TGTGCCAGCAGCGCACACTTGACAGGAACCCGTCGCTATGGCTACACCTTC	CASSAHLTGTRRYGYTF
TRBV2	NA	TRBJ2-5	NA	TGTGCCAGCAGTGAAGATACAGGGCAAGAGACCCAGTACTTC	CASSEDTGQETQYF
TRBV5-5	NA	TRBJ2-7	NA	TGTGCCAGCGGCGTAAACATAGGGGATTGGGACGAGCAGTACTTC	CASGVNIGDWDEQYF
TRBV4-2	few	TRBJ2-1	NA	TGTGCCAGCAGTCCGATTTTCTCCGGAGGCGGCCAATTTTACAATGAGCAGTTCTTC	CASSPIFSGGGQFYNEQFF
TRBV6-5	once	TRBJ2-7	TRBD2	TGTGCCAGCAGTTACGCGGGGGATTTTAGGTACGAGCAGTACTTC	CASSYAGDFRYEQYF
TRBV6-6	NA	TRBJ1-1	NA	TGTGCCAGCAGTAAACCCCGACAGGAGGCGAACACTGAAGCTTTCTTT	CASSKPRQEANTEAFF